Sequencing of this T cell receptor beta chain was carried out in a study of identical twins. Overall study results and limits: Carriage of fewer insertions was seen in abundant cord blood beta clonotypes, whereas memory repertoires showed none. Invariant cells of the MAIT and iNKT types might have partly distorted the zero-insertion analyses.

After removal of 7 bases from V and 7 bases from J, the junction contained 9 bases not matched to a gene. CDR3 length: 14 residues. Per the germline V gene, CDR1 is MNHNS and CDR2 is SASEGT. TCRdb re-called the 5' RACE reads with MiXCR, one entry per CDR3 protein. The sample consists of approximately 890,000 distinct CDR3 sequences, around 12% of them appearing once. This clonotype was seen a handful of times. Its antigen remains unidentified. This sample was shared with a second study, whose subject was yellow fever vaccine responses in identical twins.

The TCR was taken from a woman under 30 in good health. V usage is TRBV6-1 and J usage is TRBJ1-4; 7 nucleotides align to TRBD1. Material for sequencing was PBMCs. The CDR3 protein is CASTPRGPGEKLFF. DNA for the CDR3: TGTGCCAGCACCCCAAGGGGGCCAGGTGAAAAACTGTTTTTT.